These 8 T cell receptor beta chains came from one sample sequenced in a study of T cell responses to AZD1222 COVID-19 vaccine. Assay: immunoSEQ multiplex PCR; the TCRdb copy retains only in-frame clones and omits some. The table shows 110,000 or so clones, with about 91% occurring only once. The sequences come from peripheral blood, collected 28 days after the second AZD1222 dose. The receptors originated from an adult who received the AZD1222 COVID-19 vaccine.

The CDR3 reads CASSYLVGVNTEAFF. DNA for the CDR3: TGTGCCAGCAGTTACCTGGTTGGTGTGAACACTGAAGCTTTCTTT. The chain uses TRBV6-2 or TRBV6-3 and TRBJ1-1, with unresolved D. V was pared by 2 bases and J by 0 bases, with 10 bases between. Germline values: CDR1 MNHEY, CDR2 SVGEGT. The length of the CDR3 is 15 residues.

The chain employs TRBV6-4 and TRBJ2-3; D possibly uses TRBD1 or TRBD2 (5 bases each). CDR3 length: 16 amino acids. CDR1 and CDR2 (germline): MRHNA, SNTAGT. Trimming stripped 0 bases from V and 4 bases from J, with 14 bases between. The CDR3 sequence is CASSDSAGLGADTQYF. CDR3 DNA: TGTGCCAGCAGTGACTCGGCAGGCCTGGGGGCAGATACGCAGTATTTT.

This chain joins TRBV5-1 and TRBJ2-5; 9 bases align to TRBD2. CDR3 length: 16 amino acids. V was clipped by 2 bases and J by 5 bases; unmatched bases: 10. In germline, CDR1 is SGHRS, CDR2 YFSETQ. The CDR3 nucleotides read TGCGCCAGCAGCTTTTCCCCAGCGGGGGGCGCGGAGACCCAGTACTTC. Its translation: CASSFSPAGGAETQYF.

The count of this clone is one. The CDR3 bases are TGCGCCAGCGGACCCCCCAGTGCAACTAATGAAAAACTGTTTTTT. Its translation: CASGPPSATNEKLFF. This chain joins TRBV10-1 and TRBJ1-4, with D unclear. This CDR3 spans 15 amino acids. V was trimmed by 8 bases and J by 0 bases, leaving 13 bases between them. The germline gives CDR1 WNHNN, CDR2 SYGVQD (reference sequence).

DNA for the CDR3: TGCGCCAGCAGCCAAGATCGGAGCTTTCAAGAGACCCAGTACTTC. This encodes CASSQDRSFQETQYF. The V call is TRBV4-3, the J call TRBJ2-5; D gene uncertain. CDR3 size: 15 residues. Germline loops: CDR1 LGHNA, CDR2 YSLEER. Trimming pared 0 bases from V and 2 bases from J, leaving 10 bases between.

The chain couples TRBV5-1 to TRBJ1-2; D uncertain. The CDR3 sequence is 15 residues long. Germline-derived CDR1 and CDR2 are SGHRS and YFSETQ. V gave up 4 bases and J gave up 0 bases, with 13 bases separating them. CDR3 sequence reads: CASSQQPDANYGYTF. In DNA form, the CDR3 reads TGCGCCAGCAGCCAACAACCAGATGCTAACTATGGCTACACCTTC.

The CDR3 reads CASSETASLGWSPLHF. The CDR3 DNA is TGTGCCAGTAGTGAGACAGCCTCCCTGGGATGGTCACCCCTCCACTTT. V gene TRBV19 combines with J gene TRBJ1-6, with D maybe TRBD1 (5 bases). The V end was cut by 5 bases, the J end by 10 bases, with 21 bases between. The CDR3 loop spans 16 amino acids. The V gene's germline CDR1 is LNHDA and CDR2 SQIVND (reference sequence).

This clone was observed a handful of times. CDR3 residues: CATSREVRGTEAFF. CDR3 coding DNA: TGTGCCACCAGCAGAGAAGTCCGGGGCACTGAAGCTTTCTTT. This rearrangement joins TRBV15 to TRBJ1-1; unclear D gene. This CDR3 spans 14 amino acids. Germline V CDR1 and CDR2: LNHNV, YYDKDF (reference sequence). V was trimmed by 0 bases and J by 4 bases, leaving 9 bases between them.